This TCR beta chain was observed in a study of cytomegalovirus exposure and HLA in healthy donors (dated by TCRdb to 2015 to 2018). The study in broad terms: According to an earlier analysis of 587 of the donors, about 180 million T cells yielded 117 million unique TCR beta sequences and 276 Gb of sequence data. Four to six DR-DQ haplotypes were handled as single units for association and clustering, since linkage in the cohort was strong. Typing coverage varied by locus: 629-630 donors for A, B, C, DRB1 and DQB1; approximately 520 for DQA1; about 570 for DPA1; 400 to 480 for DPB1. Alongside the repertoire data, information on donor age, sex, ethnicity and CMV serostatus was compiled. Of the roughly 410 genotyped donors, approximately 81% were placed in the genetic ancestry cluster associated with self-reported Caucasian donors. Every discovery cohort repertoire had been produced on one sequencing platform. A later analysis re-examined previously published TCR beta repertoires from just over 650 donors and added high-resolution HLA genotyping to investigate patterns of TCR occurrence. Using immunosequencing, the study profiled T cell repertoires from 500 to 800 subjects and related those repertoires to cytomegalovirus serostatus. Approximately 300 gigabases of sequencing data and 80 million or so unique TCR sequences were included in an early release covering 550 to 650 HLA-typed donors. To predict cytomegalovirus infection status, the study brought together high-throughput TCR immunosequencing, statistical association of individual TCRs with disease status, and machine learning. An earlier analysis of roughly 600 of the donors used high-throughput TCR beta sequencing to judge whether each TCR beta V gene segment behaved as functional or pseudogenic. Among 300 to 450 genotyped donors of the cohort, an average of 235,054 unique TCR beta nucleotide sequences were sequenced per donor, roughly a sixth of them non-productive. HLA typing covered class I and class II loci at four-digit resolution. The study aimed to test whether signatures of past pathogen exposure could be identified by cataloging public T cell receptors. The later analysis used no new phenotypic data to find candidate immune exposures, relying instead on TCR beta sequences and their occurrence across donors. A later genetic analysis took genome-wide SNP genotypes for 398 of the 666 donors and used that subset as a discovery cohort. Besides the first cohort of around 700 subjects, a separate validation cohort made up of 120 different subjects was used. Summary of the overall study and its limitations: In a later analysis, HLA-associated TCR beta chains were found to be more clonally expanded and to have lower generation probabilities than equally common non-associated chains. HLA typing was unavailable for some donors at each locus, so association tests used only the typed subset. Three of the identified cytomegalovirus-associated TCR beta chains were confirmed in vitro to be specific for cytomegalovirus antigens. In a later analysis, most CMV-associated TCR beta chains were found to appear HLA-restricted, with HLA associations seemingly driven largely by CMV exposure. According to a later analysis, parvovirus B19, influenza, CMV and Epstein-Barr virus appeared linked to several top co-occurrence clusters. The authors suggested that the approach could potentially be extended to other disease states and immunological phenotypes. According to a later genetic analysis, donors in an Asian-associated ancestry cluster had fewer N-insertions in productive TCRs than the approximately 700-donor mean. Some IMGT-functional V segments, including TRBV6-2 and TRBV6-3, could not be distinguished by the 87-base-pair reads and were therefore excluded. Assigning TCR associations to individual alleles was difficult when HLA alleles, especially DR and DQ, strongly co-occurred. In an earlier analysis of approximately 590 of the donors, most TCR beta V segments appeared in productive rearrangements about 90% or about 30% of the time, broadly matching IMGT annotations. Roughly uniform sequencing depth across donors was assumed in presence/absence analyses, although this assumption may not hold. A cluster of highly shared sequence variants was judged likely to be a technical artifact of the sequencing pipeline. The only immune exposure information available for the cohort was CMV serostatus. According to a later analysis, TCR association rates differed among HLA loci, with DRB1 alleles showing the most associated TCRs and HLA-C alleles showing the fewest. A later analysis associated 16,951 TCR beta sequences with specific HLA alleles at a false discovery rate of 0.05. Linkage disequilibrium might explain the correlated functional status among segregating V segments, but an unknown experimental factor could not be excluded. Cytomegalovirus status was reported to be diagnosed by the classifier with high specificity and sensitivity in both the original and validation cohorts. Most TCR sequences were seen in very few donors, while some public TCRs were found in many individuals. An association between a missense DCLRE1C variant and V-gene and J-gene trimming of TCR beta chains was found in a later genetic analysis and replicated in an independent cohort. A further reported finding was that TCR beta sequences accurately predicted the HLA-A and HLA-B alleles for most subjects in the first cohort. Because counts were too low, seventeen rarely observed V segments, including chromosome 9 orphons, were excluded from the earlier analysis of fewer than 650 of the donors. Only TCR beta chains were sequenced in this cohort, and the absence of alpha or paired-chain data limited detectable features. The study listed approximately 160 TCR beta chains as associated with cytomegalovirus.

The CDR3 has 13 amino acids, counting the end cysteine and phenylalanine. Here the CDR3 DNA is all that survives: 39 bases in frame from base 1. The germline V gene encodes CDR1 MNHEY and CDR2 SMNVEV (reference sequence). V ends up 6 bases short and J 2 bases short, with an unmatched junction base count of 4. The library was produced with the immunoSEQ multiplex PCR assay. The multiplex PCR relied on a mix of 60 forward primers for TCR Vbeta segments and 13 reverse primers for TCR Jbeta segments. Amplification of the CDR3 region of rearranged TCR beta genes was performed with a multiplex PCR assay on genomic DNA. On the Illumina HiSeq System, the amplified TCR beta libraries were sequenced as 87-base-pair reads. Concerning the study's data processing: A later analysis tallied 70 million to 100 million unique TCR beta chains across the 700 or so repertoires, and some 12 million of those chains were shared by two or more donors. Raw reads were error-corrected and collapsed into unique sequences by a nearest-neighbor algorithm in which closely related sequences were merged to remove PCR and sequencing errors. Alignment of CDR3 sequences to IMGT reference sequences was used to assign V, D and J gene segments. For a sequence to be retained, a match of at least six nucleotides was required to both a V gene segment and a J gene segment. Rearrangements were called productive when the CDR3 lacked stop codons and stayed in frame with V and J; all others were non-productive. CDR3 was defined according to IMGT convention as the region running from the second conserved V-encoded cysteine to the conserved J-encoded phenylalanine. Sequences without an unambiguous match to a single V gene segment were excluded from the earlier analysis of a few hundred of the donors. In an earlier analysis of approximately 590 of the donors, V segments were called functional above 56.7% productive rearrangements and were called segregating when the between-donor standard deviation exceeded 5%. A statistical classification framework was built to diagnose cytomegalovirus status from the catalog of TCR beta chain sequences. In a later analysis, V and J genes were assigned by comparing TCR nucleotide sequences against IMGT/GENE-DB human TR gene sequences. A later analysis assigned CDR3 sequences and most-parsimonious VDJ recombination scenarios with the TCRdist pipeline. In a later analysis, every TCR beta chain was defined by the combination of its CDR3 amino acid sequence and its V-gene family, and reads without a unique V-gene family were dropped. To address suspected cross-contamination and a sequencing artifact, a later analysis removed around 600 highly shared, low-generation-probability nucleotide sequences. In a later analysis, a clonal expansion index was calculated for each public chain from normalized within-repertoire ranks of inferred template counts. In a later analysis, generation probabilities were computed using a VDJ recombination model fitted to out-of-frame rearrangements, and the results were checked against IGoR. In a later analysis, hypergeometric tests were used to score TCR-TCR, TCR-HLA and TCR-CMV co-occurrence, with a repertoire-size bias correction applied to TCR pairs. To estimate false discovery rates, a later analysis permuted the HLA or CMV assignments 20 times. In a later analysis, co-occurring TCRs were grouped using DBSCAN, and TCRdist sequence similarity was added for clustering within HLA-allele-positive subsets. Co-occurrence clustering excluded repertoires with fewer than 30,000 or more than 120,000 public chains, plus five with anomalous nucleotide sharing. TCRdb stores this immuneACCESS table with in-frame sequences only. Part of the clones is absent; in the studies checked, under half of the shortfall reflects unresolved V genes, and no reason is known for the rest. That table gives V, J and clone size, and the DNA gave D and trimming. The sample table contains approximately 200,000 clones; only one count was recorded for 82% of them. 6.5% of the sample goes to the ten largest clones.

For this clone: It has no known antigen specificity. Base qualities are missing; no much larger clone stands one base away.

In total, roughly 710 healthy bone marrow donors made up the cohort. All cohort members were sampled while nominally healthy, although unrecorded immune exposures were likely present. The donor was CMV seropositive and belonged to the group of more than 250 seropositive cohort members. A peripheral blood sample was collected from each donor, and TCR beta sequencing was performed on peripheral blood mononuclear cells. Genomic DNA extraction from the blood cell samples was performed with the Qiagen DNeasy Blood Extraction Kit. The origin of this receptor is a woman aged 50 to 60 in good health and CMV-seropositive. The chain links TRBV27 with TRBJ2-7; the central 7 bases match TRBD1. Sequences were obtained from PBMCs. The nucleotides are TGTGCCAGCAGCAAAGACAGGGCCTACGAGCAGTACTTC. Its translation is CASSKDRAYEQYF.